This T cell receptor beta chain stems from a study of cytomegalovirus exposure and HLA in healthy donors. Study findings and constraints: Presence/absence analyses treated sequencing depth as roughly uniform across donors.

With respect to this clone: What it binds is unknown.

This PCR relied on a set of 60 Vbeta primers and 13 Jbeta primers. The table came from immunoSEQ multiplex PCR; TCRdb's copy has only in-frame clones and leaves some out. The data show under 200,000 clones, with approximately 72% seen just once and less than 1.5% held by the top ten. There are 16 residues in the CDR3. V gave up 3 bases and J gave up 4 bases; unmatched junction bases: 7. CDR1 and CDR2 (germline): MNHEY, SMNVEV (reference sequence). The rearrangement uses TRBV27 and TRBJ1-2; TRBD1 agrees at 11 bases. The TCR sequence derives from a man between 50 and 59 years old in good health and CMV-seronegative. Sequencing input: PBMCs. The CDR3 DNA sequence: TGTGCCAGCAGTTTTATCCGGGACAGGGGGATCTATGGCTACACCTTC. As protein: CASSFIRDRGIYGYTF.